One and the same sample provided the 24 T cell receptor beta chains below, sequenced in a study of control samples from healthy donors and cancer patients. Using immunoSEQ multiplex PCR, the repertoire was profiled, and TCRdb retains in-frame clones only, with some absent. The table shows about 96,000 clones, with over 90% occurring only once. Material: blood. The source of these receptors is a man between 18 and 29 years old in good health.

This chain connects TRBV9 to TRBJ2-7; D remains unclear. This CDR3 is 14 amino acids long. The germline V and J ends were trimmed by 4 bases and 3 bases, with 14 bases remaining between them. Germline V gives CDR1 SGDLS, CDR2 YYNGEE. In DNA form, the CDR3 reads TGTGCCAGCAGCAAAGAAGGAGCCAACTACGAGCAGTACTTC. Its translation: CASSKEGANYEQYF.

V and J are TRBV19 and TRBJ1-1; 7 bases map to TRBD1. V shed 3 bases, J shed 5 bases, and the junction held 18 bases outside the gene matches. Germline CDR1 is LNHDA and CDR2 is SQIVND (reference sequence). The CDR3 length is 18 residues. The CDR3 sequence: CASSIYEGNDRVPTEAFF. The CDR3 coding sequence is TGTGCCAGTAGTATTTACGAGGGGAATGACAGGGTACCGACTGAAGCTTTCTTT.

Concerning this clone itself: A read error may account for a junction end that differs from germline. This chain uses TRBV7-7 with TRBJ1-6, with TRBD1 matching over 7 bases. Germline V lookup: CDR1 SSHAT, CDR2 FNYEAQ (reference sequence). The length of the CDR3 is 15 residues. DNA for the CDR3: TGTGCTAGCAGCTCAAAACCGGACAGGAATTCACCCCTCCACTTT. Translation: CASSSKPDRNSPLHF. The complete variable domain, with remaining parts taken from reference TRBV7-7 and TRBJ1-6, reads GAGVSQSPRYKVTKRGQDVTLRCDPISSHATLYWYQQALGQGPEFLTYFNYEAQPDKSGLPSDRFSAERPEGSISTLTIQRTEQRDSAMYRCASSSKPDRNSPLHFGNGTRLTVT.

The V gene is TRBV5-1, the J gene TRBJ2-3; D might be TRBD2 (6 bases). The CDR3 covers 15 residues. The germline V gene has CDR1 SGHRS and CDR2 YFSETQ. V gave up 0 bases and J gave up 4 bases, with 12 bases separating them. For the CDR3, the DNA is TGCGCCAGCAGCTTGGCAGGCGGGGAGGCAGATACGCAGTATTTT. It translates to CASSLAGGEADTQYF. Drawing the rest from reference TRBV5-1 and TRBJ2-3, the complete variable domain is KAGVTQTPRYLIKTRGQQVTLSCSPISGHRSVSWYQQTPGQGLQFLFEYFSETQRNKGNFPGRFSGRQFSNSRSEMNVSTLELGDSALYLCASSLAGGEADTQYFGPGTRLTVL.

This clone was observed a single time. The V gene is TRBV2, the J gene TRBJ2-7; TRBD2 matches at 11 bases. Germline assignment: CDR1 SNHLY and CDR2 FYNNEI. The CDR3 spans 15 residues. V trimming: 0 bases; J trimming: 6 bases; junction bases outside the gene matches: 4. DNA for the CDR3: TGTGCCAGCAGTGAAGCTAAAGGACTAGCGGGCGAGCAGTACTTC. Protein sequence: CASSEAKGLAGEQYF.

This chain joins TRBV10-3 and TRBJ1-2; D ambiguous. V was cut by 0 bases and J by 2 bases, with 10 bases left in between. The V gene's germline CDR1 is ENHRY and CDR2 SYGVKD. The CDR3 is 15 amino acids. The CDR3: CAISESGGRNYGYTF. In DNA form, the CDR3 reads TGTGCCATCAGTGAGTCTGGTGGTAGGAACTATGGCTACACCTTC.

V usage is TRBV5-5 and J usage is TRBJ1-1; D unclear. Trimming stripped 0 bases from V and 0 bases from J, with 12 bases between. Germline V CDR1 and CDR2: SGHKS, YYEKEE (reference sequence). This CDR3 has 16 amino acids. The CDR3: CASSLETTLMNTEAFF. The CDR3 DNA is TGTGCCAGCAGCTTGGAGACCACCCTCATGAACACTGAAGCTTTCTTT.

This clone was picked up one time. V is TRBV30 and J is TRBJ2-1; D might be TRBD2 (6 bases). Germline-derived CDR1 and CDR2 are GTSNPN and SVGIG (reference sequence). With 0 bases removed from V and 2 bases from J, the gap between germline ends came to 11 bases. The CDR3 covers 15 residues. The CDR3 bases are TGTGCCTGGAGTGTAAAGCGGGCAGCCTACAATGAGCAGTTCTTC. Amino acid sequence: CAWSVKRAAYNEQFF.

The V gene is TRBV6-6, the J gene TRBJ1-5, with D maybe TRBD1 (5 bases). CDR3 length: 17 residues. Between the trimmed V and J ends, which lost 5 bases and 4 bases, there was a span of 21 bases. CDR1 and CDR2 (germline): MNHNY, SVGAGI (reference sequence). For the CDR3, the DNA is TGTGCCAGCAGTCTTACAACTCCTGGGAGGGGAAATCAGCCCCAGCATTTT. It specifies CASSLTTPGRGNQPQHF.

This chain joins TRBV2 and TRBJ2-1; 7 bases align to TRBD2. J gave up 7 bases and V 0 bases, and 3 bases lay outside the gene matches. CDR3 size: 14 residues. CDR1 SNHLY and CDR2 FYNNEI come from the germline V gene. CDR3 coding DNA: TGTGCCAGCAGTGAAGCGGGAGGGTTGAATGAGCAGTTCTTC. As protein: CASSEAGGLNEQFF. Full variable domain (remainder filled in from reference TRBV2 and TRBJ2-1): EPEVTQTPSHQVTQMGQEVILRCVPISNHLYFYWYRQILGQKVEFLVSFYNNEISEKSEIFDDQFSVERPDGSNFTLKIRSTKLEDSAMYFCASSEAGGLNEQFFGPGTRLTVL.

The chain uses TRBV9 and TRBJ1-1, with a possible D match to TRBD1 (5 bases). V shed 3 bases and J shed 1 base, with 13 bases lying between them. The CDR3 sequence is 15 residues long. The germline V gene encodes CDR1 SGDLS and CDR2 YYNGEE. The CDR3 loop is CASSASGWANTEAFF. Here the CDR3 DNA reads TGTGCCAGCAGCGCTTCAGGGTGGGCGAACACTGAAGCTTTCTTT.

The chain joins TRBV12-3 or TRBV12-4 to TRBJ1-2; 7 positions match TRBD1. V gave up 6 bases and J gave up 10 bases; unmatched junction bases: 8. This CDR3 is built from 12 residues. As DNA, the CDR3 is TGTGCCAGCAGCCCTAGGGGACAGAACTACACCTTC. It translates to CASSPRGQNYTF.

V and J are TRBV5-1 and TRBJ2-1, with 7 bases fitting TRBD2. The length of the CDR3 is 17 residues. V lost 1 base, J lost 0 bases, and 7 bases stayed unmatched. CDR1 and CDR2 (germline): SGHRS, YFSETQ. The CDR3 DNA is TGCGCCAGCAGCTTGTTGGCTAGCGGTATCTCCTACAATGAGCAGTTCTTC. This translates into CASSLLASGISYNEQFF.

The rearrangement uses TRBV2 and TRBJ1-1, with D hard to call. Germline CDR1 SNHLY, CDR2 FYNNEI. V gave up 6 bases and J gave up 1 base, with 9 bases separating them. The CDR3 runs to 13 residues. CDR3 protein: CASRGNPNTEAFF. CDR3 nucleotide sequence: TGTGCCAGCAGGGGAAACCCGAACACTGAAGCTTTCTTT.

A single count supports this clone. J is TRBJ1-2 and V is TRBV4-1; D remains unclear. V was shortened by 1 base and J by 4 bases, with 16 bases between the two germline ends. Per the germline V gene, CDR1 is MGHRA and CDR2 is YSYEKL. This CDR3 has 16 amino acids. CDR3 nucleotide sequence: TGCGCCAGCAGCCAAGGAAACCCTTCCGTCTCCTATGGCTACACCTTC. It specifies CASSQGNPSVSYGYTF.

The chain recombines TRBV27 with TRBJ1-1; 7 bases are a match to TRBD1. V shed 5 bases and J 1 base; nucleotides not matched to a gene: 10. The CDR3 spans 16 residues. Germline V gives CDR1 MNHEY, CDR2 SMNVEV (reference sequence). The CDR3 loop is CASSAGQEGWNTEAFF. The CDR3 DNA follows: TGTGCCAGCAGTGCCGGACAGGAGGGGTGGAACACTGAAGCTTTCTTT.

The chain recombines TRBV7-2 with TRBJ1-1, with D possibly TRBD1 on 5 matching bases. The CDR3 runs 14 residues. CDR1 and CDR2 from the germline V gene are SGHTA and FQGNSA. The V and J ends lost 5 bases and 0 bases respectively, with 10 bases between them. CDR3 loop: CASSRTTLNTEAFF. The DNA for the CDR3 is TGTGCCAGCAGCCGGACAACCCTGAACACTGAAGCTTTCTTT.

The gene calls are TRBV29-1 and TRBJ2-7; D not certain. The V end lost 0 bases, the J end lost 6 bases, and 3 bases lay between the germline ends. The CDR3 covers 10 residues. The germline CDR1 and CDR2 sequences are SQVTM and ANQGSEA. CDR3 in amino acids: CSVEDPEQYF. The DNA for the CDR3 is TGCAGCGTTGAAGACCCCGAGCAGTACTTC.

The chain recombines TRBV10-3 with TRBJ1-1; D remains unclear. V lost 4 bases, J lost 7 bases, and 13 bases lay in between. The germline CDR1 and CDR2 sequences are ENHRY and SYGVKD. The CDR3 runs to 13 residues. The CDR3 spells CAISVSDAHEAFF. Written as DNA, the CDR3 is TGTGCCATCAGTGTCTCCGACGCCCATGAAGCTTTCTTT.

The V gene is TRBV7-6, the J gene TRBJ1-1; weak D call: TRBD1 (5 bases). The germline V gene has CDR1 SGHVS and CDR2 FNYEAQ. V shed 2 bases and J shed 2 bases, with 15 bases lying between them. The CDR3 is made up of 16 amino acids. DNA for the CDR3: TGTGCCAGCAGCTTACTCCTGACAGAACTAAACACTGAAGCTTTCTTT. This encodes CASSLLLTELNTEAFF.

This clone has a handful of counts. The chain couples TRBV6-4 to TRBJ1-5; 8 nucleotides match TRBD1. The CDR3 is 15 residues long. J lost 2 bases, V lost 3 bases, and 3 bases had no gene match. In germline, CDR1 is MRHNA, CDR2 SNTAGT. CDR3 sequence: CASSEQGGGNQPQHF. The CDR3 DNA reads as TGTGCCAGCAGTGAACAGGGGGGCGGCAATCAGCCCCAGCATTTT.

The V gene is TRBV4-1, the J gene TRBJ1-1, with D maybe TRBD1 (5 bases). This CDR3 has 15 amino acids. Germline-derived CDR1 and CDR2 are MGHRA and YSYEKL. V dropped 2 bases and J dropped 3 bases, with 13 bases sitting between them. The CDR3 reads CASSQPKRGDTEAFF. CDR3 nucleotide sequence: TGCGCCAGCAGCCAACCGAAACGGGGGGACACTGAAGCTTTCTTT.

The J gene is TRBJ2-5, the V gene TRBV7-6; TRBD2 is a possible D gene (6 bases). The CDR3 covers 12 residues. V was cut by 5 bases and J by 7 bases, with 11 bases left in between. Germline CDR1 SGHVS, CDR2 FNYEAQ. The CDR3: CASSLEGGTQYF. The CDR3 coding sequence is TGTGCCAGCAGCCTAGAGGGAGGGACCCAGTACTTC.

The chain uses TRBV5-1 and TRBJ2-1; D gene ambiguous. V shed 4 bases and J shed 1 base, with 12 bases lying between them. The CDR3 contains 15 residues. The germline V gene encodes CDR1 SGHRS and CDR2 YFSETQ. The CDR3 DNA reads as TGCGCCAGCAGCGACCCCGCGGTTTCCTACAATGAGCAGTTCTTC. Translating gives CASSDPAVSYNEQFF.